These T cell receptor beta chains were read from a single sample in a study of cytomegalovirus exposure and HLA in healthy donors. Profiled with immunoSEQ multiplex PCR; TCRdb holds only in-frame clones, not every one. The sample has roughly 97,000 clones, roughly 80% seen once. The sequencing input was PBMCs. The receptors originated from a woman in her thirties or forties in good health and CMV-seronegative. Both conserved end residues are part of each CDR3. D genes are given only for firm matches. Some rows have no size entry. The others give once, few or many, or a class for an expanded clone.

D | J | V | size | CDR3 | DNA
. | TRBJ1-4 | TRBV5-8 | . | CASSLEGSPNEKLFF | TGTGCCAGCAGCTTAGAGGGAAGTCCTAATGAAAAACTGTTTTTT
. | TRBJ1-6 | TRBV9 | once | CASSVAGRDSPLHF | TGTGCCAGCAGCGTAGCGGGCAGGGATTCACCCCTCCACTTT
TRBD1 | TRBJ2-7 | TRBV6-5 | few | CASRWDRGSEQYF | TGTGCCAGCAGGTGGGACAGGGGGTCCGAGCAGTACTTC
TRBD2 | TRBJ2-7 | TRBV27 | . | CASSFGGGYEQYF | TGTGCCAGCAGTTTCGGGGGGGGCTACGAGCAGTACTTC
TRBD1 | TRBJ1-2 | TRBV9 | once | CASSAGGANYGYTF | TGTGCCAGCAGCGCAGGGGGAGCTAACTATGGCTACACCTTC
TRBD1 | TRBJ1-2 | TRBV7-2 | few | CASSDTTGQGVDYGYTF | TGTGCCAGCAGCGACACAACTGGGCAGGGGGTCGACTATGGCTACACCTTC
. | TRBJ2-4 | TRBV2 | . | CASSDTFVENIQYF | TGTGCCAGCAGCGATACTTTCGTCGAAAACATTCAGTACTTC
TRBD2 | TRBJ2-1 | TRBV25-1 | few | CASSESPGAGRPNEQFF | TGTGCCAGCAGTGAATCCCCAGGAGCGGGGCGGCCCAATGAGCAGTTCTTC
. | TRBJ2-7 | TRBV9 | . | CASSVFTGVQDEQYF | TGTGCCAGCAGCGTGTTTACCGGGGTCCAGGACGAGCAGTACTTC
TRBD1 | TRBJ1-1 | TRBV27 | . | CASSSGWTGTEAFF | TGTGCCAGCAGCTCCGGGTGGACAGGCACTGAAGCTTTCTTT
TRBD2 | TRBJ2-1 | TRBV29-1 | . | CSVVGGRADSYNEQFF | TGCAGCGTTGTTGGCGGGAGGGCCGACTCCTACAATGAGCAGTTCTTC
. | TRBJ2-5 | TRBV9 | . | CASSVSVSQETQYF | TGTGCCAGCAGCGTTAGTGTTTCCCAAGAGACCCAGTACTTC
TRBD1 | TRBJ1-2 | TRBV11-1 | . | CASSPLLGGLNGYTF | TGTGCCAGCAGCCCTCTCCTAGGGGGCCTCAATGGCTACACCTTC
. | TRBJ1-5 | TRBV28 | . | CASSRMGQGINQPQHF | TGTGCCAGCAGTCGTATGGGGCAGGGCATAAATCAGCCCCAGCATTTT
TRBD2 | TRBJ2-7 | TRBV7-3 | . | CAGSPRGTRFDEQYF | TGTGCCGGCAGCCCCCGTGGGACTAGATTCGACGAGCAGTACTTC
. | TRBJ2-1 | TRBV28 | . | CASSLLSAGQRVF | TGTGCCAGCAGTTTACTCTCAGCGGGACAAAGGGTCTTC
. | TRBJ1-2 | TRBV7-9 | . | CASSRLGGGIYGYTF | TGTGCCAGCAGCCGCCTTGGGGGGGGCATCTATGGCTACACCTTC
TRBD1 | TRBJ1-5 | TRBV6-6 | . | CASSTRTGISNQPQHF | TGTGCCAGCAGTACCCGGACAGGGATTAGCAATCAGCCCCAGCATTTT